This T cell receptor (beta chain) comes out of a study of control samples from healthy donors and cancer patients. Germline CDR1 reads ENHRY; CDR2 reads SYGVKD. This CDR3 region has 15 residues. V lost 7 bases, J lost 0 bases, and 15 bases lay in between. The repertoire was sequenced with immunoSEQ multiplex PCR; TCRdb's copy has only in-frame clones and lacks some. The sample carries over 65,000 clones, around 94% recorded once. Specimen: blood. V and J are TRBV10-3 and TRBJ1-1; D might be TRBD1 (5 bases). The TCR comes from a woman between 40 and 50 years old in good health. In DNA, the CDR3 is TGTGCCATCATGTACGGACCAGGGTTGAACACTGAAGCTTTCTTT. This translates into CAIMYGPGLNTEAFF.